These 20 T cell receptor beta chains came from one sample sequenced in a study of patients and donors after allogeneic stem cell transplantation. Each CDR3 protein gets one entry after TCRdb re-called the RT-PCR reads with MiXCR. The sample carries about 24,000 distinct CDR3 sequences, 40% to 45% recorded once. What was sequenced was blood, either unsorted or a sorted T cell fraction (not recorded which). The receptor source for this set is a human donor who was either an allogeneic HSCT recipient or a stem cell or donor lymphocyte infusion donor (not recorded which). It is not recorded whose cells these are; they may come from a transplant donor.

This clonotype was observed a handful of times. This chain uses TRBV28 with TRBJ2-3, with a weak D call TRBD2 (5 bases). The germline V and J ends were trimmed by 2 bases and 2 bases, with 8 bases remaining between them. This CDR3 region has 14 residues. The germline gives CDR1 MDHEN, CDR2 SYDVKM. CDR3 sequence (DNA): TGTGCCAGCAGTTTACGGGGAACCACAGATACGCAGTATTTT. It yields the protein CASSLRGTTDTQYF.

This chain uses TRBV12-3 or TRBV12-4 with TRBJ2-5; TRBD1 agrees at 9 bases. With V trimmed by 4 bases and J by 2 bases, 8 bases remained unmatched. The length of the CDR3 is 16 residues. CDR3 protein: CASSSAGQGKQETQYF. CDR3 nucleotides: TGTGCCAGCAGTTCCGCGGGACAGGGTAAACAAGAGACCCAGTACTTC.

This clonotype was seen a handful of times. The V gene is TRBV4-1, the J gene TRBJ2-5; a weak D match, TRBD2 (6 bases). The length of the CDR3 is 14 residues. The V end was cut by 3 bases, the J end by 2 bases, with 10 bases between. Germline V gene sequence: CDR1 MGHRA, CDR2 YSYEKL. The CDR3 DNA reads TGCGCCAGCAGCCAGGGGACTTCGCAAGAGACCCAGTACTTC. Translation gives CASSQGTSQETQYF.

This chain connects TRBV4-1 to TRBJ2-6; D unresolved. Per germline, CDR1 MGHRA and CDR2 YSYEKL. There are 15 residues in the CDR3. The ends were cut back, 4 bases at V and 1 base at J, with 8 bases in the middle. The CDR3: CASSRQNSGANVLTF. The CDR3 DNA sequence: TGCGCCAGCAGCCGACAAAATTCTGGGGCCAACGTCCTGACTTTC.

The rearrangement joins TRBV27 to TRBJ1-4, with 7 bases aligning to TRBD1. The CDR3 contains 17 residues. The junction had 8 bases not matched to a gene; V was cut back by 4 bases and J by 0 bases. Germline CDR1 and CDR2: MNHEY and SMNVEV (reference sequence). The CDR3 region has the DNA TGTGCCAGCAGTTCCCGGACAGGCCCTGCAACTAATGAAAAACTGTTTTTT. Encoded protein: CASSSRTGPATNEKLFF.

The chain is built from TRBV20-1 and TRBJ2-1; TRBD2 aligns across 7 bases. The CDR3 runs to 15 residues. Per the germline V gene, CDR1 is DFQATT and CDR2 is SNEGSKA (reference sequence). V shed 6 bases and J 6 bases; nucleotides not matched to a gene: 14. The CDR3 loop is CSAIRLAQTPNEQFF. For the CDR3, the DNA is TGCAGTGCGATCAGACTAGCCCAGACCCCCAATGAGCAGTTCTTC.

This clonotype was observed a few times. V usage is TRBV27 and J usage is TRBJ2-4, with 8 bases matching TRBD1. Trimming removed 5 bases from V and 13 bases from J; junction bases left unmatched: 22. This CDR3 is 17 amino acids long. Germline V CDR1 and CDR2: MNHEY, SMNVEV (reference sequence). The CDR3 protein is CASSLAGRGTGGIGQYF. The CDR3 region has the DNA TGTGCCAGCAGTCTTGCGGGCCGTGGGACAGGTGGTATCGGACAGTACTTC.

The chain couples TRBV12-3 or TRBV12-4 to TRBJ2-3; no firm D call. This CDR3 has 13 residues. The V gene lost 3 bases and the J gene lost 3 bases, with 7 bases spanning the gap. CDR3 region: CASSFFLTDTQYF. The CDR3, as DNA: TGTGCCAGCAGTTTCTTCCTGACAGATACGCAGTATTTT.

This clonotype came up a few times. This chain connects TRBV7-9 to TRBJ2-6; TRBD1 agrees at 7 bases. Germline V lookup: CDR1 SEHNR, CDR2 FQNEAQ (reference sequence). The V segment lost 5 bases and the J segment 3 bases; nucleotides outside the gene matches: 10. The CDR3 consists of 17 residues. CDR3 sequence: CASSPETGSYGANVLTF. As DNA, the CDR3 is TGTGCCAGCAGCCCTGAGACAGGGTCCTATGGGGCCAACGTCCTGACTTTC. Complete variable domain (other parts from reference TRBV7-9 and TRBJ2-6): DTGVSQNPRHKITKRGQNVTFRCDPISEHNRLYWYRQTLGQGPEFLTYFQNEAQLEKSRLLSDRFSAERPKGSFSTLEIQRTEQGDSAMYLCASSPETGSYGANVLTFGAGSRLTVL.

CDR3 in amino acids: CASTEPHLRGLENIQYF. DNA of the CDR3: TGTGCCAGCACCGAACCCCACCTCAGGGGTCTTGAAAACATTCAGTACTTC. The rearrangement links TRBV12-3 or TRBV12-4 to TRBJ2-4; maybe TRBD1 (6 bases). Trimming pared 7 bases from V and 5 bases from J, leaving 24 bases between. The CDR3 runs to 17 residues.

This clonotype was seen only once. The chain links TRBV10-2 to TRBJ1-5, with 8 bases identical to TRBD1. Trimming took 2 bases from V and 5 from J; bases not matched to a gene: 5. This CDR3 comprises 15 residues. Germline-derived CDR1 and CDR2 are WSHSY and SAAADI. Here the CDR3 reads CASSEGQGNYQPQHF. The CDR3 DNA follows: TGCGCCAGCAGTGAGGGACAGGGAAACTATCAGCCCCAGCATTTT.

The V gene is TRBV3-1, the J gene TRBJ2-1, with D unresolved. V was pared by 0 bases and J by 8 bases, with 14 bases between. This CDR3 has 15 amino acids. The germline gives CDR1 LGHDT, CDR2 YNNKEL (reference sequence). The CDR3 here is CASSQDWGESDEQFF. The CDR3 DNA reads as TGTGCCAGCAGCCAAGATTGGGGTGAGAGTGATGAGCAGTTCTTC.

The genes are TRBV28 and TRBJ2-7; no firm D call. CDR3 length: 15 residues. Germline V gene sequence: CDR1 MDHEN, CDR2 SYDVKM. Trimming shortened V by 3 bases and J by 3 bases, and 15 bases separated the two germline ends. As DNA, the CDR3 is TGTGCCAGCAGTTTGCCTCCTGGAGCTGTCTACGAGCAGTACTTC. Amino acid sequence: CASSLPPGAVYEQYF.

V usage is TRBV5-1 and J usage is TRBJ2-7; D call uncertain. Germline CDR1 is SGHRS and CDR2 is YFSETQ. V was trimmed by 4 bases and J by 3 bases, leaving 11 bases between them. This CDR3 has 13 residues. The CDR3 here is CASSLNRNYEQYF. DNA for the CDR3: TGCGCCAGCAGCCTGAACAGAAACTACGAGCAGTACTTC.

This rearrangement joins TRBV7-2 to TRBJ1-5, with D uncertain. The CDR3 is made up of 13 amino acids. Germline CDR1 reads SGHTA; CDR2 reads FQGNSA. The V end lost 3 bases, the J end lost 9 bases, and 12 bases lay between the germline ends. The CDR3 protein is CASSFGGTRPQHF. The CDR3 nucleotides are TGTGCCAGCAGCTTCGGCGGCACACGGCCCCAGCATTTT.

This clonotype was seen a few times. V is TRBV27 and J is TRBJ2-7; weak D call: TRBD1 (6 bases). Germline CDR1 MNHEY, CDR2 SMNVEV (reference sequence). CDR3 length: 13 amino acids. V was shortened by 5 bases and J by 4 bases, with 12 bases between the two germline ends. DNA for the CDR3: TGTGCCAGCAGTCGGCCAGGGGTGTACGAGCAGTACTTC. Encoded protein: CASSRPGVYEQYF.

The chain employs TRBV5-1 and TRBJ1-2, with a possible D match to TRBD1 (6 bases). Trimming pared 6 bases from V and 8 bases from J, leaving 14 bases between. Germline-derived CDR1 and CDR2 are SGHRS and YFSETQ. This CDR3 comprises 12 residues. The DNA for the CDR3 is TGCGCCAGCACGGACAGTCTCTACGGCTACACCTTC. This encodes CASTDSLYGYTF.

Only a few counts were recorded for this clonotype. The V call is TRBV4-1, the J call TRBJ1-6, with a weak D call TRBD1 (5 bases). Trimming stripped 1 base from V and 9 bases from J, with 10 bases between. CDR1 is MGHRA, CDR2 YSYEKL, per germline. This CDR3 has 14 amino acids. CDR3 DNA: TGCGCCAGCAGCCAAGGGGGCTCACTTTCACCCCTCCACTTT. This encodes CASSQGGSLSPLHF.

This clonotype has only a few counts. The chain recombines TRBV20-1 with TRBJ2-3; 10 positions match TRBD2. This CDR3 is 13 amino acids long. Trimming took 6 bases from V and 5 from J; bases not matched to a gene: 5. In germline, CDR1 is DFQATT, CDR2 SNEGSKA (reference sequence). The CDR3 loop reads CSAQAGGKDTQYF. The CDR3 region has the DNA TGCAGTGCCCAAGCGGGAGGGAAAGATACGCAGTATTTT.

The chain links TRBV12-3 or TRBV12-4 to TRBJ2-3; tentative D call: TRBD1 (6 bases). The CDR3 extends over 15 amino acids. V was trimmed by 0 bases and J by 4 bases, leaving 11 bases between them. CDR3 sequence reads: CASSLASWGPDTQYF. The CDR3 DNA sequence: TGTGCCAGCAGTTTAGCCTCGTGGGGGCCAGATACGCAGTATTTT.